This is a list of T cell receptor beta chains from one sample in a study of blood T cell repertoires in COVID-19. Here immunoSEQ multiplex PCR was the method, and the copy in TCRdb shows in-frame clones only, minus some. The data contain about 290,000 clones, 85% to 90% of them singletons. The sequencing input was peripheral blood. The receptors were sampled from a woman in her 30s with COVID-19, enrolled during active disease. Both conserved end residues are part of each CDR3. The order of the fields is clone size, J gene, D gene, V gene, CDR3 protein, CDR3 DNA. The D gene is left open where the match is weak. The size field is filled for only some rows; it gives once, few, many or a size class.

clone size: -; J gene: TRBJ2-1; D gene: TRBD2; V gene: TRBV5-1; CDR3 protein: CASSLVAGGRNNEQFF; CDR3 DNA: TGCGCCAGCAGCTTGGTAGCGGGGGGAAGAAACAATGAGCAGTTCTTC
clone size: -; J gene: TRBJ2-7; D gene: -; V gene: TRBV2; CDR3 protein: CVRGGLGHEQYF; CDR3 DNA: TGTGTTAGAGGCGGGTTAGGCCACGAGCAGTACTTC
clone size: once; J gene: TRBJ1-3; D gene: TRBD1; V gene: TRBV11-2; CDR3 protein: CASITRDRPGNTIYF; CDR3 DNA: TGTGCCAGCATCACCCGGGACAGGCCTGGAAACACCATATATTTT
clone size: -; J gene: TRBJ1-2; D gene: -; V gene: TRBV6-2/TRBV6-3; CDR3 protein: CASSLQGPGYGYTF; CDR3 DNA: TGTGCCAGCAGCCTTCAGGGGCCCGGCTATGGCTACACCTTC
clone size: -; J gene: TRBJ2-5; D gene: TRBD1; V gene: TRBV4-1; CDR3 protein: CASSQELSGTGTGETQYF; CDR3 DNA: TGCGCCAGCAGCCAAGAACTTTCAGGAACGGGGACAGGGGAGACCCAGTACTTC
clone size: -; J gene: TRBJ2-7; D gene: -; V gene: TRBV4-2; CDR3 protein: CASSQLNGEQYF; CDR3 DNA: TGTGCCAGCAGCCAATTGAACGGCGAGCAGTACTTC
clone size: few; J gene: TRBJ1-3; D gene: -; V gene: TRBV2; CDR3 protein: CASSEASYTIYF; CDR3 DNA: TGTGCCAGCAGTGAAGCATCATACACCATATATTTT
clone size: -; J gene: TRBJ2-7; D gene: TRBD1; V gene: TRBV27; CDR3 protein: CASTQGNEQYF; CDR3 DNA: TGTGCCAGCACACAGGGGAACGAGCAGTACTTC
clone size: -; J gene: TRBJ2-3; D gene: -; V gene: TRBV12-3/TRBV12-4; CDR3 protein: CASSLYITDTQYF; CDR3 DNA: TGTGCCAGCAGTTTATACATCACAGATACGCAGTATTTT
clone size: -; J gene: TRBJ1-2; D gene: TRBD1; V gene: TRBV9; CDR3 protein: CASSVAGGGGYTF; CDR3 DNA: TGTGCCAGCAGCGTTGCAGGGGGTGGAGGCTACACCTTC
clone size: -; J gene: TRBJ1-1; D gene: TRBD1; V gene: TRBV10-1; CDR3 protein: CASSAYRGTAFF; CDR3 DNA: TGCGCCAGCAGTGCGTACAGGGGAACAGCTTTCTTT
clone size: -; J gene: TRBJ2-6; D gene: -; V gene: TRBV2; CDR3 protein: CASSEEVGAAYRSGANVLTF; CDR3 DNA: TGTGCCAGCAGTGAAGAGGTTGGGGCGGCATACCGCTCTGGGGCCAACGTCCTGACTTTC
clone size: -; J gene: TRBJ1-3; D gene: -; V gene: TRBV13; CDR3 protein: CASSLDPRTGNSGNTIYF; CDR3 DNA: TGTGCCAGCAGCTTAGACCCCAGAACAGGGAACTCTGGAAACACCATATATTTT
clone size: -; J gene: TRBJ1-1; D gene: -; V gene: TRBV3-1/TRBV3-2; CDR3 protein: CASRGGTEAFF; CDR3 DNA: TGTGCCAGCAGGGGAGGCACTGAAGCTTTCTTT
clone size: once; J gene: TRBJ1-5; D gene: -; V gene: TRBV19; CDR3 protein: CASSINREQPQHF; CDR3 DNA: TGTGCCAGTAGTATCAACAGGGAGCAGCCCCAGCATTTT
clone size: -; J gene: TRBJ1-5; D gene: -; V gene: TRBV12-3/TRBV12-4; CDR3 protein: CASSLRGNQPQHF; CDR3 DNA: TGTGCCAGCAGTTTGCGGGGAAATCAGCCCCAGCATTTT
clone size: -; J gene: TRBJ1-1; D gene: -; V gene: TRBV19; CDR3 protein: CASSMGQVNTEAFF; CDR3 DNA: TGTGCCAGTAGTATGGGGCAGGTGAACACTGAAGCTTTCTTT
clone size: -; J gene: TRBJ1-6; D gene: -; V gene: TRBV5-8; CDR3 protein: CASSGRGVDNSPLHF; CDR3 DNA: TGTGCCAGCAGCGGGAGGGGAGTGGATAATTCACCCCTCCACTTT
clone size: -; J gene: TRBJ2-3; D gene: -; V gene: TRBV14; CDR3 protein: CASSQGSPSTDTQYF; CDR3 DNA: TGTGCCAGCAGCCAGGGGAGCCCTAGCACAGATACGCAGTATTTT
clone size: -; J gene: TRBJ2-3; D gene: -; V gene: TRBV24-1; CDR3 protein: CATSALGGTQYF; CDR3 DNA: TGTGCCACCAGTGCTCTGGGAGGTACGCAGTATTTT
clone size: -; J gene: TRBJ1-1; D gene: TRBD1; V gene: TRBV18; CDR3 protein: CASSPDRGGVEAFF; CDR3 DNA: TGTGCCAGCTCACCAGACAGGGGAGGGGTTGAAGCTTTCTTT
clone size: once; J gene: TRBJ2-5; D gene: TRBD2; V gene: TRBV2; CDR3 protein: CASSGTSGQETQYF; CDR3 DNA: TGTGCCAGCAGTGGGACTAGCGGGCAAGAGACCCAGTACTTC
clone size: -; J gene: TRBJ1-3; D gene: TRBD1; V gene: TRBV6-1; CDR3 protein: CASSDIKTGRNTIYF; CDR3 DNA: TGTGCCAGCAGTGACATCAAGACAGGGCGGAACACCATATATTTT
clone size: -; J gene: TRBJ1-1; D gene: TRBD1; V gene: TRBV5-1; CDR3 protein: CASSRDRDRVTTEAFF; CDR3 DNA: TGCGCCAGCAGCAGGGACCGGGACAGGGTTACCACTGAAGCTTTCTTT
clone size: once; J gene: TRBJ2-1; D gene: TRBD1; V gene: TRBV5-1; CDR3 protein: CASSLRTGGDEQFF; CDR3 DNA: TGCGCCAGCAGCTTACGGACAGGGGGGGATGAGCAGTTCTTC
clone size: -; J gene: TRBJ2-3; D gene: TRBD1; V gene: TRBV4-1; CDR3 protein: CASSLRKQGNADTQYF; CDR3 DNA: TGCGCCAGCAGCTTAAGGAAACAGGGGAACGCAGATACGCAGTATTTT
clone size: -; J gene: TRBJ1-2; D gene: -; V gene: TRBV28; CDR3 protein: CASAITVGGYTF; CDR3 DNA: TGTGCCAGCGCCATAACGGTCGGGGGCTACACCTTC
clone size: -; J gene: TRBJ1-5; D gene: TRBD1; V gene: TRBV10-2; CDR3 protein: CASSRQGDQPQHF; CDR3 DNA: TGCGCCAGCAGCAGACAGGGCGATCAGCCCCAGCATTTT
clone size: -; J gene: TRBJ1-1; D gene: TRBD1; V gene: TRBV9; CDR3 protein: CASSVTGSTEAFF; CDR3 DNA: TGTGCCAGCAGCGTGACAGGGAGCACTGAAGCTTTCTTT
clone size: -; J gene: TRBJ1-6; D gene: -; V gene: TRBV19; CDR3 protein: CASSIDGSDNSPLHF; CDR3 DNA: TGTGCCAGTAGTATAGATGGCAGCGACAATTCACCCCTCCACTTT
clone size: -; J gene: TRBJ2-5; D gene: -; V gene: TRBV3-1/TRBV3-2; CDR3 protein: CASSPAGARQTQYF; CDR3 DNA: TGTGCCAGCAGCCCGGCGGGGGCCCGGCAGACCCAGTACTTC
clone size: -; J gene: TRBJ1-4; D gene: -; V gene: TRBV27; CDR3 protein: CASRTNEKLFF; CDR3 DNA: TGTGCCAGCCGAACTAATGAAAAACTGTTTTTT
clone size: -; J gene: TRBJ1-6; D gene: TRBD1; V gene: TRBV4-1; CDR3 protein: CASSQGGQGSSPLHF; CDR3 DNA: TGCGCCAGCAGCCAAGGAGGACAGGGCAGCTCACCCCTCCACTTT
clone size: -; J gene: TRBJ2-2; D gene: TRBD2; V gene: TRBV5-1; CDR3 protein: CASSLLAGGVTGELFF; CDR3 DNA: TGCGCCAGCAGCCTACTAGCGGGGGGTGTAACCGGGGAGCTGTTTTTT
clone size: -; J gene: TRBJ2-7; D gene: -; V gene: TRBV21-1; CDR3 protein: CASRREYEQYF; CDR3 DNA: TGTGCCAGCAGACGGGAGTACGAGCAGTACTTC
clone size: -; J gene: TRBJ1-4; D gene: TRBD1; V gene: TRBV10-3; CDR3 protein: CAIPRGRAEKLFF; CDR3 DNA: TGTGCCATCCCCAGGGGGCGGGCGGAAAAACTGTTTTTT
clone size: -; J gene: TRBJ2-1; D gene: -; V gene: TRBV11-2; CDR3 protein: CASSPVRFNEQFF; CDR3 DNA: TGTGCCAGCAGCCCCGTGCGGTTTAATGAGCAGTTCTTC
clone size: -; J gene: TRBJ2-3; D gene: TRBD2; V gene: TRBV3-1/TRBV3-2; CDR3 protein: CASSQPSLAGATDTQYF; CDR3 DNA: TGTGCCAGCAGCCAACCGTCACTAGCGGGGGCCACAGATACGCAGTATTTT
clone size: -; J gene: TRBJ2-1; D gene: -; V gene: TRBV27; CDR3 protein: CASKNQLGWNEQFF; CDR3 DNA: TGTGCCAGCAAAAATCAACTAGGGTGGAATGAGCAGTTCTTC
clone size: -; J gene: TRBJ2-1; D gene: TRBD2; V gene: TRBV9; CDR3 protein: CASRPPGTRNEQFF; CDR3 DNA: TGTGCCAGCAGGCCCCCCGGGACTAGAAATGAGCAGTTCTTC
clone size: -; J gene: TRBJ1-1; D gene: TRBD1; V gene: TRBV6-4; CDR3 protein: CASSPRTGGASEAFF; CDR3 DNA: TGTGCCAGCAGTCCCAGGACAGGGGGCGCGTCTGAAGCTTTCTTT
clone size: -; J gene: TRBJ2-7; D gene: -; V gene: TRBV7-9; CDR3 protein: CASSPLGVYEQYF; CDR3 DNA: TGTGCCAGCAGCCCCCTGGGAGTCTACGAGCAGTACTTC
clone size: -; J gene: TRBJ2-2; D gene: TRBD1; V gene: TRBV7-9; CDR3 protein: CASSSLLTGVNTNTGELFF; CDR3 DNA: TGTGCCAGCAGCTCCCTCTTGACAGGGGTTAATACGAACACCGGGGAGCTGTTTTTT
clone size: -; J gene: TRBJ1-6; D gene: -; V gene: TRBV11-2; CDR3 protein: CASRTAFRNSPLHF; CDR3 DNA: TGTGCCAGCAGGACAGCTTTTCGTAATTCACCCCTCCACTTT
clone size: -; J gene: TRBJ2-7; D gene: -; V gene: TRBV11-2; CDR3 protein: CASSSLEGYEQYF; CDR3 DNA: TGTGCCAGCAGCAGCTTAGAGGGCTACGAGCAGTACTTC
clone size: -; J gene: TRBJ2-3; D gene: -; V gene: TRBV11-1; CDR3 protein: CASSLDLTDTQYF; CDR3 DNA: TGTGCCAGCAGCTTAGATCTCACAGATACGCAGTATTTT
clone size: -; J gene: TRBJ1-2; D gene: -; V gene: TRBV6-5; CDR3 protein: CASSYDERAYGYTF; CDR3 DNA: TGTGCCAGCAGTTACGATGAGAGGGCCTATGGCTACACCTTC
clone size: -; J gene: TRBJ1-6; D gene: -; V gene: TRBV7-9; CDR3 protein: CASSLGGKYSPLHF; CDR3 DNA: TGTGCCAGCAGCTTAGGCGGGAAGTATTCACCCCTCCACTTT
clone size: -; J gene: TRBJ2-3; D gene: TRBD1; V gene: TRBV14; CDR3 protein: CASSHHATDQGEYTDTQYF; CDR3 DNA: TGTGCCAGCAGCCACCACGCCACAGACCAGGGGGAGTACACAGATACGCAGTATTTT
clone size: -; J gene: TRBJ2-1; D gene: TRBD2; V gene: TRBV29-1; CDR3 protein: CSVRAGGYNEQFF; CDR3 DNA: TGCAGCGTGAGAGCGGGGGGGTACAATGAGCAGTTCTTC
clone size: -; J gene: TRBJ2-7; D gene: TRBD2; V gene: TRBV4-1; CDR3 protein: CASSHQTSGGDEQYF; CDR3 DNA: TGCGCCAGCAGCCACCAGACTAGCGGGGGGGACGAGCAGTACTTC
clone size: -; J gene: TRBJ1-6; D gene: TRBD1; V gene: TRBV6-5; CDR3 protein: CASRDRQGRESPLHF; CDR3 DNA: TGTGCCAGCAGAGACCGACAGGGACGTGAATCACCCCTCCACTTT
clone size: -; J gene: TRBJ1-2; D gene: -; V gene: TRBV19; CDR3 protein: CASSHGVFYGYTF; CDR3 DNA: TGTGCCAGTAGTCACGGGGTTTTCTATGGCTACACCTTC